This T cell receptor beta chain came from a study of T-cell reconstitution after alpha-beta-depleted transplantation in children. A TCRbeta library incorporating unique molecular identifiers was prepared. TCRdb analysed the PCR reads with MiXCR anew, one entry per CDR3 protein. The sample has over 200,000 distinct CDR3 sequences; under 9.5% are singletons. The CDR3 is 14 amino acids. V was shortened by 5 bases and J by 1 base, with 11 bases between the two germline ends. Germline CDR1 reads SEHNR; CDR2 reads FQNEAQ (reference sequence). This clonotype was counted many times. The sequence was obtained from a human donor who donated a stem cell graft to a child with acute lymphoblastic leukemia. Sequences were derived from PBMCs from the stem cell graft donor, sampled from the stem cell graft. This chain joins TRBV7-9 and TRBJ1-1; D not certain. CDR3 in amino acids: CASSRQAGNTEAFF. The CDR3 nucleotides read TGTGCCAGCAGCCGCCAGGCCGGGAACACTGAAGCTTTCTTT.